Given below is one TCR beta chain in context. This clone was counted once. Its antigen has not been determined. No much larger clonotype is one base removed from it; base qualities were not supplied. TCRbeta CDR3 regions were amplified from genomic DNA using the immunoSEQ Assay, a bias-controlled multiplex PCR. The paper's data handling went like this. Nucleated cell counts per sample were estimated from amplification of reference gene primers within the assay. To quantify the absolute abundance of each unique TCRbeta CDR3 rearrangement, sequence reads were collapsed and filtered. For each sample, productive Simpson clonality was calculated as the square root of Simpson's diversity index over productive rearrangements. As stored in TCRdb, this immuneACCESS dataset retains in-frame rearrangements with V and J assigned. A fraction of the clones does not appear; measured against another copy, unresolved V genes explain less than half of the discrepancy, and the remainder lacks a known reason. D and trimming were read from the DNA, whereas the V and J calls and clone size are those reported in that table. In this sample the table shows about 350,000 clones, approximately 87% of which occur a single time. The ten top clones hold 5.3% of the sample.

The data originate from a study of blood T cell repertoires in COVID-19 (dated by TCRdb to the early 2020s). Some background on the complete study: Samples covering the acute and convalescent phases of COVID-19 were provided by collaborators in the United States, Italy and Spain. The prospective study material was composed of cDNA or gDNA derived from T cells, B-cell-depleted T cells, or PBMCs. The sample metadata nearly always contained a de-identified subject ID, COVID-19 status, age in years and sex. Where HLA class I and class II types were available, the types were taken from metadata supplied by the sample provider, not from assay-based typing. Deeply sampled blood TCRbeta repertoires from subjects exposed to, actively infected with, or recovered from COVID-19 were included in the dataset. The samples were drawn from two sources: the first 160 participants of the ongoing ImmuneRACE study, and 1,000 to 1,500 subjects contributed by 6 global collaborators. The repertoires were released in a freely available public database intended as a resource for research on the immune response to SARS-CoV-2.

The research as a whole found: Clinical and demographic metadata were provided uncurated, with the amount varying by source and participant.

V is pared back by 2 bases and J by 9 bases, with 11 bases lying between the germline termini. The CDR3 spans 13 residues, from the cysteine through the phenylalanine. Just the 39-base CDR3 DNA is kept, in frame starting at base 1. Participants in the prospective study were enrolled through a virtual design, were aged about 18 to 90 years, and lived in some 24 United States geographic areas. Cohort assignment in the prospective study relied on participant-reported clinical history from a screening survey and a study questionnaire. Recovered participants in ImmuneRACE Cohort 3 were defined by two consecutive negative NP/OP PCR tests, clearance by a healthcare professional, or resolution of symptoms. Each participant in the prospective study had whole blood, serum and a nasopharyngeal or oropharyngeal swab collected by mobile phlebotomists. Participants in the prospective study had the option to provide additional blood draws and questionnaires over a roughly two-month period. Before DNA extraction, blood samples from the prospective study were shipped at room temperature or frozen.

This sequence originates from a woman younger than 45 who had recovered from COVID-19. Material for sequencing was PBMCs or T cells enriched from blood (not recorded which). The rearranged segments are TRBV12-3 or TRBV12-4 and TRBJ2-4; the D gene is not confidently resolved. The CDR3 protein sequence reads: CASSLPGPGIQYF. The DNA is as follows: TGTGCCAGCAGTTTACCAGGTCCTGGCATTCAGTACTTC.